Listed below are T cell receptor beta chains from one sample, sequenced in a study of shared clonotypes between healthy human individuals. The data were produced by immunoSEQ multiplex PCR, yet TCRdb's version contains in-frame clones alone and is incomplete. Of a few million clones listed, just over 90% are singletons. Sequences were obtained from naive CD4+ T cells sorted from blood. These receptors originate from a young man in good health. CDR3s include the opening cysteine and the closing phenylalanine or tryptophan. D genes are given only for firm matches. Rows may omit the clone size; those that give it use once, few, many or a size class.

d_gene: TRBD2
abundance: once
v_gene: TRBV10-1
j_gene: TRBJ2-2
CDR3aa: CASSRGLAGPNTGELFF
CDR3nt: TGCGCCAGCAGTCGTGGACTAGCGGGTCCGAACACCGGGGAGCTGTTTTTT

d_gene: .
abundance: .
v_gene: TRBV19
j_gene: TRBJ2-7
CDR3aa: CASNDGGTYEQYF
CDR3nt: TGTGCCAGTAATGACGGAGGGACGTACGAGCAGTACTTC

d_gene: TRBD1
abundance: once
v_gene: TRBV19
j_gene: TRBJ1-2
CDR3aa: CASSISGQGTGSYTF
CDR3nt: TGTGCCAGTAGTATCTCCGGACAGGGGACGGGGAGCTACACCTTC

d_gene: .
abundance: .
v_gene: TRBV6-1
j_gene: TRBJ1-2
CDR3aa: CASSGPGPTNRGYGYTF
CDR3nt: TGTGCCAGCAGTGGACCGGGTCCTACCAATAGAGGGTATGGCTACACCTTC

d_gene: .
abundance: few
v_gene: TRBV4-2
j_gene: TRBJ2-7
CDR3aa: CASSQDWDEQYF
CDR3nt: TGTGCCAGCAGCCAAGATTGGGACGAGCAGTACTTC

d_gene: .
abundance: .
v_gene: TRBV12-5
j_gene: TRBJ1-1
CDR3aa: CASGLSRIPTEAFF
CDR3nt: TGTGCTAGTGGTCTCTCCAGGATTCCCACTGAAGCTTTCTTT

d_gene: TRBD1
abundance: .
v_gene: TRBV18
j_gene: TRBJ2-7
CDR3aa: CASSRGQVSSYEQYF
CDR3nt: TGTGCCAGCTCACGGGGACAGGTGAGCTCCTACGAGCAGTACTTC

d_gene: .
abundance: once
v_gene: TRBV28
j_gene: TRBJ1-5
CDR3aa: CASSFYGRADQPQHF
CDR3nt: TGTGCCAGCAGTTTTTATGGCAGGGCTGATCAGCCCCAGCATTTT

d_gene: TRBD2
abundance: .
v_gene: TRBV5-1
j_gene: TRBJ2-5
CDR3aa: CASSSSSGGETQYF
CDR3nt: TGCGCCAGCAGCTCCTCTAGCGGAGGGGAGACCCAGTACTTC

d_gene: TRBD2
abundance: .
v_gene: TRBV5-4
j_gene: TRBJ2-2
CDR3aa: CASSLGLAGGSGGELFF
CDR3nt: TGTGCCAGCAGCTTGGGACTAGCGGGAGGCTCAGGCGGGGAGCTGTTTTTT

d_gene: TRBD2
abundance: once
v_gene: TRBV9
j_gene: TRBJ2-1
CDR3aa: CASSVTSVSYNEQFF
CDR3nt: TGTGCCAGCAGCGTGACTAGCGTGTCCTACAATGAGCAGTTCTTC

d_gene: TRBD2
abundance: .
v_gene: TRBV11-2
j_gene: TRBJ2-2
CDR3aa: CASRRGSGGTGELFF
CDR3nt: TGTGCCAGCCGGAGAGGCAGCGGGGGTACCGGGGAGCTGTTTTTT

d_gene: TRBD1
abundance: .
v_gene: TRBV2
j_gene: TRBJ2-7
CDR3aa: CASSEEAGGLSYEQYF
CDR3nt: TGTGCCAGCAGTGAAGAGGCAGGGGGCCTATCCTACGAGCAGTACTTC

d_gene: TRBD1
abundance: .
v_gene: TRBV6-1
j_gene: TRBJ1-6
CDR3aa: CAGRQGSYNSPLHF
CDR3nt: TGTGCCGGTAGACAGGGCTCCTATAATTCACCCCTCCACTTT

d_gene: TRBD1
abundance: .
v_gene: TRBV2
j_gene: TRBJ1-4
CDR3aa: CASRGQGGEKLFF
CDR3nt: TGTGCCAGCCGGGGACAGGGAGGGGAAAAACTGTTTTTT

d_gene: .
abundance: .
v_gene: TRBV4-1
j_gene: TRBJ1-5
CDR3aa: CASSQDRARRVDQPQHF
CDR3nt: TGCGCCAGCAGCCAAGATCGGGCGAGAAGGGTTGATCAGCCCCAGCATTTT

d_gene: .
abundance: once
v_gene: TRBV11-2
j_gene: TRBJ2-2
CDR3aa: CASSLQGAGELFF
CDR3nt: TGTGCCAGCAGCTTACAGGGAGCCGGGGAGCTGTTTTTT

d_gene: .
abundance: once
v_gene: TRBV5-1
j_gene: TRBJ2-7
CDR3aa: CASSFGGPPYEQYF
CDR3nt: TGCGCCAGCAGCTTTGGGGGGCCGCCTTACGAGCAGTACTTC

d_gene: .
abundance: .
v_gene: TRBV30
j_gene: TRBJ2-1
CDR3aa: CAWSTDSRGANEQFF
CDR3nt: TGTGCCTGGAGTACCGACAGTAGGGGGGCCAATGAGCAGTTCTTC

d_gene: .
abundance: .
v_gene: TRBV18
j_gene: TRBJ2-3
CDR3aa: CASSPLTGSADTQYF
CDR3nt: TGTGCCAGCTCTCCTCTAACGGGGTCTGCAGATACGCAGTATTTT

d_gene: TRBD2
abundance: .
v_gene: TRBV19
j_gene: TRBJ2-5
CDR3aa: CASSIQAGEIETQYF
CDR3nt: TGTGCCAGTAGTATTCAGGCGGGGGAAATAGAGACCCAGTACTTC

d_gene: .
abundance: .
v_gene: TRBV11-2
j_gene: TRBJ1-3
CDR3aa: CASSAGGPGTGNTIYF
CDR3nt: TGTGCCAGCAGCGCCGGAGGTCCAGGGACTGGAAACACCATATATTTT

d_gene: .
abundance: .
v_gene: TRBV25-1
j_gene: TRBJ2-7
CDR3aa: CAPVAKKGTLTYEQYF
CDR3nt: TGTGCCCCCGTGGCGAAAAAGGGGACTCTAACCTACGAGCAGTACTTC

d_gene: TRBD1
abundance: .
v_gene: TRBV4-1
j_gene: TRBJ1-2
CDR3aa: CASSQGTGENYGYTF
CDR3nt: TGCGCCAGCAGCCAGGGGACAGGAGAGAACTATGGCTACACCTTC

d_gene: .
abundance: once
v_gene: TRBV2
j_gene: TRBJ2-6
CDR3aa: CASSETVARAGANVLTF
CDR3nt: TGTGCCAGCAGCGAGACTGTAGCCAGGGCTGGGGCCAACGTCCTGACTTTC

d_gene: TRBD1
abundance: .
v_gene: TRBV11-1
j_gene: TRBJ2-7
CDR3aa: CASSRTGGVSYEQYF
CDR3nt: TGTGCCAGCAGCCGTACAGGGGGTGTATCCTACGAGCAGTACTTC

d_gene: .
abundance: few
v_gene: TRBV29-1
j_gene: TRBJ1-3
CDR3aa: CSVEMRNTIYF
CDR3nt: TGCAGCGTTGAAATGAGAAACACCATATATTTT

d_gene: TRBD1
abundance: .
v_gene: TRBV5-1
j_gene: TRBJ2-2
CDR3aa: CASSFFDRGNTGELFF
CDR3nt: TGCGCCAGCAGCTTCTTCGACAGGGGTAACACCGGGGAGCTGTTTTTT

d_gene: .
abundance: .
v_gene: TRBV5-5
j_gene: TRBJ1-5
CDR3aa: CASSLSAGLRGPQHF
CDR3nt: TGTGCCAGCAGCTTGTCGGCAGGGTTACGGGGGCCCCAGCATTTT

d_gene: TRBD2
abundance: .
v_gene: TRBV7-2
j_gene: TRBJ2-7
CDR3aa: CASSRLAGVSEQYF
CDR3nt: TGTGCCAGCAGCCGACTAGCGGGAGTATCCGAGCAGTACTTC

d_gene: .
abundance: .
v_gene: TRBV10-3
j_gene: TRBJ1-5
CDR3aa: CAISESTLDQPQHF
CDR3nt: TGTGCCATCAGTGAGTCAACCCTTGATCAGCCCCAGCATTTT

d_gene: TRBD2
abundance: .
v_gene: TRBV5-6
j_gene: TRBJ2-1
CDR3aa: CASSLPSGVLEQFF
CDR3nt: TGTGCCAGCAGCTTGCCTAGCGGGGTTCTTGAGCAGTTCTTC

d_gene: .
abundance: once
v_gene: TRBV25-1
j_gene: TRBJ1-5
CDR3aa: CASSEYRVDQPQHF
CDR3nt: TGTGCCAGCAGTGAATATCGGGTAGATCAGCCCCAGCATTTT

d_gene: TRBD2
abundance: .
v_gene: TRBV13
j_gene: TRBJ2-1
CDR3aa: CASSSLAGDTYNEQFF
CDR3nt: TGTGCCAGCAGCTCCCTAGCGGGGGACACCTACAATGAGCAGTTCTTC

d_gene: .
abundance: .
v_gene: TRBV4-1
j_gene: TRBJ1-5
CDR3aa: CASSQPTGTVSQPQHF
CDR3nt: TGCGCCAGCAGCCAACCCACAGGGACGGTGAGTCAGCCCCAGCATTTT

d_gene: .
abundance: .
v_gene: TRBV5-1
j_gene: TRBJ1-4
CDR3aa: CASSLEGSNEKLFF
CDR3nt: TGCGCCAGCAGCTTGGAGGGATCTAATGAAAAACTGTTTTTT

d_gene: TRBD1
abundance: .
v_gene: TRBV4-1
j_gene: TRBJ2-7
CDR3aa: CASSQRLRDRGFYEQYF
CDR3nt: TGCGCCAGCAGCCAACGTCTCCGGGACAGGGGATTCTACGAGCAGTACTTC

d_gene: .
abundance: .
v_gene: TRBV2
j_gene: TRBJ2-2
CDR3aa: CASSEDTGELFF
CDR3nt: TGTGCCAGCAGTGAAGACACCGGGGAGCTGTTTTTT

d_gene: TRBD1
abundance: .
v_gene: TRBV15
j_gene: TRBJ1-2
CDR3aa: CATSRKETGVDGYTF
CDR3nt: TGTGCCACCAGCAGAAAGGAGACAGGGGTGGACGGCTACACCTTC

d_gene: .
abundance: .
v_gene: TRBV19
j_gene: TRBJ2-1
CDR3aa: CASSIGTGSSYNEQFF
CDR3nt: TGTGCCAGTAGTATAGGGACGGGGAGCTCCTACAATGAGCAGTTCTTC

d_gene: TRBD1
abundance: once
v_gene: TRBV6-5
j_gene: TRBJ1-1
CDR3aa: CASTRTGRTEAFF
CDR3nt: TGTGCCAGCACCAGGACAGGGAGGACTGAAGCTTTCTTT

d_gene: TRBD1
abundance: .
v_gene: TRBV19
j_gene: TRBJ1-5
CDR3aa: CASSQSGTANQPQHF
CDR3nt: TGTGCCAGTAGTCAATCCGGGACAGCTAATCAGCCCCAGCATTTT

d_gene: .
abundance: .
v_gene: TRBV5-4
j_gene: TRBJ2-1
CDR3aa: CASSSSGSYNEQFF
CDR3nt: TGTGCCAGCAGTTCCTCGGGCTCCTACAATGAGCAGTTCTTC

d_gene: .
abundance: .
v_gene: TRBV10-3
j_gene: TRBJ2-5
CDR3aa: CAISLNRDTKETQYF
CDR3nt: TGTGCCATCAGTCTTAACAGGGACACAAAAGAGACCCAGTACTTC

d_gene: .
abundance: once
v_gene: TRBV18
j_gene: TRBJ2-3
CDR3aa: CASSIIPTDTQYF
CDR3nt: TGTGCCAGCTCAATTATACCGACAGATACGCAGTATTTT

d_gene: .
abundance: .
v_gene: TRBV30
j_gene: TRBJ2-4
CDR3aa: CAWSAGSRGNIQYF
CDR3nt: TGTGCCTGGAGCGCCGGGAGTAGGGGAAACATTCAGTACTTC

d_gene: TRBD1
abundance: .
v_gene: TRBV18
j_gene: TRBJ1-2
CDR3aa: CASSLQGADYGYTF
CDR3nt: TGTGCCAGCTCACTACAGGGGGCGGACTATGGCTACACCTTC